The clone carrying this TCR beta chain was seen at least ten times. CDR3 length: 15 residues. Deletions cut 0 bases from V and 7 bases from J, with 16 bases between. Germline CDR1 and CDR2: SNHLY and FYNNEI. This specimen comes from a study of patients and donors after allogeneic stem cell transplantation. TCRdb re-called the RT-PCR reads through MiXCR, storing one row per CDR3 protein. The data show roughly 250,000 distinct CDR3 sequences, with around an eighth seen just once and around a tenth held by the top ten. The TCR was taken from a human donor who was either an allogeneic HSCT recipient or a stem cell or donor lymphocyte infusion donor (not recorded which). It is not recorded whose cells these are; they may come from a transplant donor. Sequencing was performed on blood, either unsorted or a sorted T cell fraction (not recorded which). The chain carries TRBV2 and TRBJ2-7, with D uncertain. CDR3 amino acids: CASSEALFSPREQYF. The CDR3 nucleotides read TGTGCCAGCAGTGAAGCGTTATTCTCCCCGCGGGAGCAGTACTTC.